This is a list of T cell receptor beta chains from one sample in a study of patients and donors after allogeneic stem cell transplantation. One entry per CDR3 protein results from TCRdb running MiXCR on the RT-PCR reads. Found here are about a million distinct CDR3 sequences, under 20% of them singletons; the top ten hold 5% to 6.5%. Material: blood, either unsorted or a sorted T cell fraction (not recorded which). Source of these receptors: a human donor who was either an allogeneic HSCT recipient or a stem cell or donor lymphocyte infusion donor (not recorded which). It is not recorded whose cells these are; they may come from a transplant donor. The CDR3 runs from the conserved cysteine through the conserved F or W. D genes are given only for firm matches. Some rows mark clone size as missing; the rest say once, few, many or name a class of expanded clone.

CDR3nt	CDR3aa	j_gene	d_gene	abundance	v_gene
TGCGCCACCTCCAAAAACAGGGCGAACACCGGGGAGCTGTTTTTT	CATSKNRANTGELFF	TRBJ2-2	.	.	TRBV5-1
TGCAGTGCTGCCGACTCTTTTGTGGGAAACACCATATATTTT	CSAADSFVGNTIYF	TRBJ1-3	.	.	TRBV20-1
TGTGCCATAGAAGGAGACAATGAGCAGTTCTTC	CAIEGDNEQFF	TRBJ2-1	.	many	TRBV10-3
TGCGCCAGCAGAACAGGGGGGAAGCAAGAGACCCAGTACTTC	CASRTGGKQETQYF	TRBJ2-5	TRBD1	few	TRBV5-1
TGCAGTGCCCCGCCCGGGGGGAACACTGAAGCTTTCTTT	CSAPPGGNTEAFF	TRBJ1-1	.	.	TRBV20-1
TGTGCCAGCAGTGTCATAGGGGGCCCTAATGAAAAACTGTTTTTT	CASSVIGGPNEKLFF	TRBJ1-4	TRBD1	.	TRBV28
TGCGCCAGCAGCGCCCCCGGGACCGAGAACTATGGCTACACCTTC	CASSAPGTENYGYTF	TRBJ1-2	.	.	TRBV4-3
TGCAGTGCTAGAGTTTGGCCCGTCTACGAGCAGTACTTC	CSARVWPVYEQYF	TRBJ2-7	.	once	TRBV20-1
TGTGCCATCAGTGAGAGGGGCCCGGCAGATACGCAGTATTTT	CAISERGPADTQYF	TRBJ2-3	.	.	TRBV10-3
TGCAGTGCTGACGGGACTAGCGGGAGTACAGATACGCAGTATTTT	CSADGTSGSTDTQYF	TRBJ2-3	TRBD2	.	TRBV20-1
TGTGCCTGGAGTGTACTTCGGGATGAAGCTTTCTTT	CAWSVLRDEAFF	TRBJ1-1	.	.	TRBV30
TGTGCCAGCAGCCGACTCTCGGGCTACACCTTC	CASSRLSGYTF	TRBJ1-2	.	.	TRBV6-2/TRBV6-3
TGTGCCATCACCTCCGGGACTAAAAAATACAATGAGCAGTTCTTC	CAITSGTKKYNEQFF	TRBJ2-1	TRBD2	few	TRBV10-3
TGCGCCAGCAGCTTGGGGGGGTGGCTCCAGGACTACGAGCAGTACTTC	CASSLGGWLQDYEQYF	TRBJ2-7	.	few	TRBV5-1
TGTGCCAGCAGCTTGTGGAGGGGGCCAGAGCAGCCCCAGCATTTT	CASSLWRGPEQPQHF	TRBJ1-5	TRBD1	few	TRBV7-3
TGTGCCAGCAGCGGGACAGGCAATCAGCCCCAGCATTTT	CASSGTGNQPQHF	TRBJ1-5	TRBD1	many	TRBV12-3/TRBV12-4
TGCAGTGCAAGGAAGACAGGACAGGGGACTGAAGCTTTCTTT	CSARKTGQGTEAFF	TRBJ1-1	TRBD1	many	TRBV20-1
TGCGCCAGCAGCTTGGGAAGACTAGCGGGAGGGCCCGGCAATGAGCAGTTCTTC	CASSLGRLAGGPGNEQFF	TRBJ2-1	TRBD2	.	TRBV5-1
TGCAGTGCACTGCCTGACAGGGGTGGGAACACCATATATTTT	CSALPDRGGNTIYF	TRBJ1-3	TRBD1	.	TRBV20-1
TGCGCCAGCAGCTTGGGGGGCCAGGGTGACGAAAAACTGTTTTTT	CASSLGGQGDEKLFF	TRBJ1-4	.	few	TRBV5-1
TGCAGCGTCGGAAGTGGGAACACTGAAGCTTTCTTT	CSVGSGNTEAFF	TRBJ1-1	.	many	TRBV29-1
TGCAGCGTTGAAGGTGATACGCAGTATTTT	CSVEGDTQYF	TRBJ2-3	.	.	TRBV29-1
TGCGCCAGCAGCTACGCGGGGCAGGTTAACACCGGGGAGCTGTTTTTT	CASSYAGQVNTGELFF	TRBJ2-2	.	many	TRBV5-1
TGTGCCAGCAGCACAACGGACAGAGACTATGGCTACACCTTC	CASSTTDRDYGYTF	TRBJ1-2	.	.	TRBV7-9
TGCGCCAGCAGCTTGTACGGGACAGCAGAAAAACTGTTTTTT	CASSLYGTAEKLFF	TRBJ1-4	TRBD1	.	TRBV5-1
TGTGCCAGCTCAACTTACACGACTAGCTCGGAACAAGAGACCCAGTACTTC	CASSTYTTSSEQETQYF	TRBJ2-5	TRBD2	.	TRBV18
TGCGCCAGCAGCTTGAGTGGGGGGCTTGCGGGCGAGCAGTACTTC	CASSLSGGLAGEQYF	TRBJ2-7	.	few	TRBV5-1
TGCGCCAGCAGCTCGGGACTAGCGGGGGCGCTGGCCCAGTACTTC	CASSSGLAGALAQYF	TRBJ2-5	TRBD2	.	TRBV5-1
TGTGCCAGCAGCCTGGCTGCCACCCACCCTAAGCAGTTCTTC	CASSLAATHPKQFF	TRBJ2-1	.	.	TRBV3-1
TGTGCCAGCAGCTTAATGGGACTAGCGGAGGACCAAGAGACCCAGTACTTC	CASSLMGLAEDQETQYF	TRBJ2-5	TRBD2	few	TRBV13
TGTGCCATCAGTGCTCGAAACGGGATCAGGAACACCGGGGAGCTGTTTTTT	CAISARNGIRNTGELFF	TRBJ2-2	.	few	TRBV10-3
TGCGCCAGCAGCCGGGCGGGACTACTCTCGGGAGAGACCCAGTACTTC	CASSRAGLLSGETQYF	TRBJ2-5	TRBD2	.	TRBV4-3
TGTGCCAGCAGCCAAGCGGGAGTGGCAGATACGCAGTATTTT	CASSQAGVADTQYF	TRBJ2-3	TRBD2	.	TRBV5-4
TGTGCCAGCAGCGCAGGGATCCGAGGGGAGCTGTTTTTT	CASSAGIRGELFF	TRBJ2-2	.	.	TRBV9
TGTGCCAGCAGCCAAGGACCAGAGGGTGAGCAGTTCTTC	CASSQGPEGEQFF	TRBJ2-1	.	.	TRBV3-1
TGTGCCAGCAGTTACGAGCGAGGGGGGGCGGGGACTGAAGCTTTCTTT	CASSYERGGAGTEAFF	TRBJ1-1	.	few	TRBV6-5
TGTGCCAGCAGTGAATGGGAGGGGGGACTAGCCAAAAACATTCAGTACTTC	CASSEWEGGLAKNIQYF	TRBJ2-4	.	.	TRBV25-1
TGTGCCTGGAACAGCCTGAACACCGGGGAGCTGTTTTTT	CAWNSLNTGELFF	TRBJ2-2	.	.	TRBV30
TGTGCCAGCAGCGTTGGGGGTCCGAGCTCCTACGAGCAGTACTTC	CASSVGGPSSYEQYF	TRBJ2-7	.	.	TRBV9
TGTGCCAGCAGTTACGGGTCTCGCGGGTCTTCCTACGAGCAGTACTTC	CASSYGSRGSSYEQYF	TRBJ2-7	.	few	TRBV6-5
TGCAGTGCTAGGCGGGGGGGAAAGAGCACAGATACGCAGTATTTT	CSARRGGKSTDTQYF	TRBJ2-3	TRBD2	.	TRBV20-1